The next 23 T cell receptor beta chains were all read from a single sample in a study of T cell clonality in common variable immunodeficiency. Here immunoSEQ multiplex PCR was the method, and the copy in TCRdb shows in-frame clones only, minus some. The specimen gives approximately 58,000 clones without singletons; the ten biggest hold 4.5% to 5.5%. The sequenced sample consisted of peripheral blood mononuclear cells. The receptor source for this set is a person between 18 and 75 years old in good health.

This clone was detected many times. The junction and the germline gene differ at one end; a read error may be behind it. The read terminates 3 residues before the CDR3 end, so the remaining end is supplied by the germline J gene. The chain links TRBV4-2 to TRBJ1-6; TRBD1 matches 9 bases. The CDR3 consists of 16 residues. Germline values: CDR1 LGHNA, CDR2 YNFKEQ. The sequenced CDR3 bases are TGCGCCAGCAGCCAAGAGGGACAGGGAAAGGGTTCACCC. Protein product: CASSQEGQGKGSP. In full, the CDR3 reads CASSQEGQGKGSPLHF.

In its sample, this clone was seen many times. The CDR3 goes on 3 residues after the read ends, and that part is filled in from the germline J gene. V gene TRBV20-1 combines with J gene TRBJ2-3, with D possibly being TRBD1 (5 bases). Per the germline V gene, CDR1 is DFQATT and CDR2 is SNEGSKA (reference sequence). The CDR3 has 14 amino acids. V lost 3 bases to trimming and J lost 5 bases, with 15 bases between them. The CDR3 bases that were read are TGCAGTGCTAGCCCCCCAGGGATCGGAGATACG. Amino acids: CSASPPGIGDT. The full-length CDR3 reads as CSASPPGIGDTQYF.

This clone was seen ten or more times. The CDR3 extends 3 residues past the end of the read, so its final part is completed from the germline J gene. The rearrangement links TRBV19 to TRBJ2-5; a weak D match, TRBD1 (6 bases). Germline assignment: CDR1 LNHDA and CDR2 SQIVND (reference sequence). This CDR3 comprises 15 residues. V gave up 6 bases and J gave up 1 base, with 15 bases separating them. The covered CDR3 bases are TGTGCCAGTAGGCCCTCCAGGGGTTCCCAAGAGACC. Protein: CASRPSRGSQET. The complete CDR3 protein is CASRPSRGSQETQYF.

This clone was counted many times. The CDR3 end lies 3 residues beyond the end of the read and is filled in from the germline J gene. This sequence joins TRBV19 and TRBJ1-1; 11 bases fit TRBD1. CDR1 is LNHDA and CDR2 is SQIVND in the germline V gene (reference sequence). The CDR3 extends over 11 amino acids. The CDR3 loop is CASSGQGAAFF. CDR3 bases read: TGTGCCAGTAGTGGACAGGGGGCA.

This clone was recorded many times. The CDR3 end lies 3 residues beyond the end of the read and is filled in from the germline J gene. The chain joins TRBV12-3 or TRBV12-4 to TRBJ2-7, with D tentatively TRBD1 (6 bases). The V end was cut by 7 bases, the J end by 6 bases, with 13 bases between. The CDR3 has 12 residues. CDR3 bases read: TGTGCCAGCACCGCGGACAGACGCGAG. It codes for CASTADRRE. The CDR3 as a whole reads CASTADRREQYF.

This clone was seen many times. The read ends 3 residues before the CDR3 terminus; that terminus is restored from the germline J gene. The chain recombines TRBV10-2 with TRBJ2-7; 7 bases line up with TRBD1. The J segment lost 3 bases and the V segment lost 6 bases, leaving 2 bases of the junction unmatched. The CDR3 sequence is 12 residues long. Per germline, CDR1 WSHSY and CDR2 SAAADI. The CDR3 bases that were read are TGCGCCAGCAGCGACAGGGACTACGAG. Translating it yields CASSDRDYE. The entire CDR3 reads CASSDRDYEQYF.

This clone has at least ten counts. The read terminates 3 residues ahead of where the CDR3 ends, so the germline J gene completes it. The chain has TRBV10-3 and TRBJ2-1; TRBD2 matches at 13 bases. This CDR3 is built from 17 residues. Germline-derived CDR1 and CDR2 are ENHRY and SYGVKD. The V and J ends lost 0 bases and 7 bases, in that order; junction bases with no gene match: 6. Incomplete CDR3 DNA: TGTGCCATCAGTGAGTCCCGGACTAGCGGGAGAATAAATGAG. Its translation is CAISESRTSGRINE. The whole CDR3 region reads CAISESRTSGRINEQFF.

Many counts were recorded for this clone. The read finishes 3 residues shy of the CDR3 end, and the germline J gene is used to complete it. The chain joins TRBV7-3 to TRBJ1-2; possibly TRBD1 for D (6 bases). V was shortened by 1 base and J by 7 bases, with 16 bases between the two germline ends. Germline V gene data show CDR1 as SGHTA and CDR2 as FQGTGA. The CDR3 runs to 15 residues. Partial CDR3 DNA: TGTGCCAGCAGCTTAAGCGGGGGGCGCGAGGGTGGC. The encoded protein is CASSLSGGREGG. The whole CDR3 sequence reads CASSLSGGREGGYTF.

This clone was detected many times. The read falls 3 residues short of the CDR3 end, and the missing part is taken from the germline J gene. This sample also contains other DNA sequences that code for the same CDR3. The chain recombines TRBV19 with TRBJ2-1, with TRBD2 matching 8 bases. The germline V gene has CDR1 LNHDA and CDR2 SQIVND (reference sequence). The CDR3 extends over 15 amino acids. V was pared by 3 bases and J by 1 base, with 2 bases of the junction left unmatched. The CDR3: CASSIVAGSYNEQFF. The CDR3 DNA, read in part, is TGTGCCAGTAGTATTGTAGCGGGATCCTACAATGAG.

This clone was observed many times. The read is 3 residues too short to cover the CDR3 end, so that end is filled in from the germline J gene. The chain carries TRBV7-2 and TRBJ2-2; a possible D gene is TRBD2 (5 bases). The CDR3 loop spans 15 amino acids. The V gene lost 7 bases and the J gene lost 4 bases, with 16 bases spanning the gap. Germline CDR1 SGHTA, CDR2 FQGNSA. CDR3 in amino acids: CASTPWELATGELFF. Incomplete CDR3 DNA: TGTGCCAGCACCCCCTGGGAGCTAGCCACCGGGGAG.

This clone has a count of ten or more. The read halts 3 residues ahead of the CDR3 end, with the missing end drawn from the germline J gene. J is TRBJ2-2 and V is TRBV28, with 8 bases lining up with TRBD1. This CDR3 contains 16 residues. Per the germline V gene, CDR1 is MDHEN and CDR2 is SYDVKM. Unmatched junction bases numbered 10, after V lost 4 bases and J lost 6 bases. The sequenced CDR3 bases are TGTGCCAGCAGTTCTCGGACAGGGTCGATGCCCGGGGAG. The encoded protein is CASSSRTGSMPGE. The complete CDR3 sequence is CASSSRTGSMPGELFF. Drawing the rest from reference TRBV28 and TRBJ2-2, the complete variable domain is DVKVTQSSRYLVKRTGEKVFLECVQDMDHENMFWYRQDPGLGLRLIYFSYDVKMKEKGDIPEGYSVSREKKERFSLILESASTNQTSMYLCASSSRTGSMPGELFFGEGSRLTVL.

This clone was counted many times. The read comes to an end 3 residues before the CDR3 does, leaving the germline J gene to fill in the end. This chain uses TRBV10-3 with TRBJ2-7, with D possibly matching TRBD2 (7 bases). Germline CDR1 is ENHRY and CDR2 is SYGVKD. V was clipped by 11 bases and J by 5 bases, with 19 bases between them. The CDR3 is 13 amino acids. Here the CDR3 reads CASRGAEAHEQYF. The covered CDR3 bases are TGTGCCTCCCGGGGGGCGGAGGCCCACGAG.

This clone has ten or more counts. Read sequence stops 3 residues before the CDR3 end, and the germline J gene provides the missing end. The rearrangement uses TRBV16 and TRBJ1-2; tentative D call: TRBD1 (6 bases). The V gene lost 4 bases and the J gene lost 1 base, with 10 bases spanning the gap. The CDR3 has 14 residues. The germline V gene has CDR1 KGHSY and CDR2 FQNENV. CDR3 in amino acids: CASSRGQINYGYTF. The part of the CDR3 DNA that was read is TGTGCCAGCAGCCGCGGACAGATTAACTATGGC.

This clone was seen ten or more times. The missing CDR3 end, 3 residues past where the read stops, is filled in from the germline J gene. The chain joins TRBV2 to TRBJ2-1; 9 nucleotides align to TRBD2. Trimming took 7 bases from V and 4 from J; bases not matched to a gene: 5. This CDR3 is built from 14 residues. Germline V lookup: CDR1 SNHLY, CDR2 FYNNEI. CDR3 DNA (partial): TGTGCCAGCACCTCGACTAGCGGTTACAATGAG. This translates into CASTSTSGYNE. The CDR3 in full is CASTSTSGYNEQFF.

Ten or more counts support this clone. This CDR3 reads CASSTRDSGNIQYF. CDR3 DNA (partial): TGTGCCAGCAGTACCCGGGACTCGGGAAACATT. J is TRBJ2-4 and V is TRBV6-2 or TRBV6-3; D perhaps matches TRBD2 (6 bases). The read terminates 3 residues before the CDR3 end, so the remaining end is supplied by the germline J gene. The V and J ends lost 5 bases and 6 bases respectively, with 14 bases between them. The CDR3 is made up of 14 amino acids. Per germline, CDR1 MNHEY and CDR2 SVGEGT.

This clone showed up many times. The sequenced CDR3 bases are TGTGCCAGCAGCCTGACTTTGTACGAG. Its translation is CASSLTLYE. The full CDR3 sequence reads CASSLTLYEQYF. The chain joins TRBV6-2 or TRBV6-3 to TRBJ2-7; unclear D gene. The read ends 3 residues early relative to the CDR3; the germline J gene fills the gap. V shed 6 bases and J shed 4 bases, with 10 bases lying between them. Germline loops: CDR1 MNHEY, CDR2 SVGEGT. There are 12 residues in the CDR3.

There are many counts of this clone. The read terminates 3 residues before the CDR3 end, so the remaining end is supplied by the germline J gene. This chain uses TRBV5-1 with TRBJ1-1, with 8 positions matching TRBD1. The CDR3 totals 14 residues. Germline values: CDR1 SGHRS, CDR2 YFSETQ. Trimming cost V 5 bases and J 2 bases; bases outside gene matches: 5. The chain's CDR3 is CASRITGGNTEAFF. The sequenced CDR3 bases are TGCGCCAGCAGAATAACAGGGGGAAACACTGAA.

There are many counts of this clone. CDR3 sequence: CASTPRGQNEQFF. Partial CDR3 DNA: TGTGCCAGCACCCCTAGGGGGCAGAATGAG. This chain connects TRBV12-3 or TRBV12-4 to TRBJ2-1; 7 bases are a match to TRBD1. Read sequence stops 3 residues before the CDR3 end, and the germline J gene provides the missing end. Trimming at V came to 7 bases and at J to 7 bases, leaving 7 bases not matched to a gene. The CDR3 is made up of 13 amino acids.

This clone was recorded at least ten times. Sequencing ends 3 residues short of the CDR3 end; the germline J gene provides the rest. This sequence joins TRBV5-4 and TRBJ1-2; TRBD1 agrees at 7 bases. The junction had 8 bases not matched to a gene; V was cut back by 3 bases and J by 0 bases. CDR3 length equals 16 residues. From germline, CDR1 is SGHNT and CDR2 YYREEE (reference sequence). CDR3 DNA, as far as it was read: TGTGCCAGCAGCTGGCCCGGGACAGAATCTAACTATGGC. Protein product: CASSWPGTESNYG. The entire CDR3 sequence reads CASSWPGTESNYGYTF.

This clone was seen ten or more times. The read ends 3 residues early relative to the CDR3; the germline J gene fills the gap. This chain joins TRBV5-1 and TRBJ2-1; 10 bases match TRBD1. Per the germline V gene, CDR1 is SGHRS and CDR2 is YFSETQ. The trim removed 0 bases at V and 4 bases at J, leaving 16 bases unmatched. CDR3 size: 20 residues. CDR3 region: CASSLEAAGTGAAGYNEQFF. The covered CDR3 bases are TGCGCCAGCAGCTTGGAAGCCGCCGGGACAGGGGCCGCGGGGTACAATGAG.

This clone was recorded many times. The read stops 3 residues short of the end of the CDR3; the missing end is completed from the germline J gene. This chain links TRBV6-1 with TRBJ2-1, with TRBD2 matching over 9 bases. CDR3 length: 16 amino acids. Germline CDR1 reads MNHNS; CDR2 reads SASEGT. With 2 bases clipped from V and 9 bases from J, the junction kept 11 bases outside the gene matches. The DNA read from the CDR3 is TGTGCCAGCAGTGAACCGGGACTAGCCTTGGTTGTTGAG. This gives the protein CASSEPGLALVVE. The entire CDR3 protein is CASSEPGLALVVEQFF.

This clone was observed many times. Coverage ceases 3 residues before the CDR3 finishes, and the germline J gene fills in the end. The V call is TRBV10-3, the J call TRBJ2-3; D may be TRBD1 (6 bases). The CDR3 spans 15 residues. The germline V and J ends were trimmed by 4 bases and 3 bases, with 14 bases remaining between them. Looked up from germline, CDR1 is ENHRY and CDR2 is SYGVKD. The chain's CDR3 is CAISVSGTTTDTQYF. Partial CDR3 DNA: TGTGCCATCAGTGTGTCCGGGACAACAACAGATACG.

This clone was found many times. The missing CDR3 end, 3 residues past where the read stops, is filled in from the germline J gene. The chain has TRBV20-1 and TRBJ2-2; TRBD2 matches 7 bases. The CDR3 is made up of 13 amino acids. V dropped 4 bases and J dropped 6; count of bases not matched to a gene: 5. The germline gives CDR1 DFQATT, CDR2 SNEGSKA (reference sequence). CDR3 DNA, as far as it was read: TGCAGTGCTAATGCCGGACTAGCCGGGGAG. As protein: CSANAGLAGE. The entire CDR3 sequence reads CSANAGLAGELFF.